What follows are 24 T cell receptor beta chains derived from one specimen sequenced in a study of blood T cell repertoires in COVID-19. Sequenced by immunoSEQ multiplex PCR; TCRdb stores in-frame clones only, minus some. The sample yields fewer than 300,000 clones, 70% to 90% seen once. The source material was peripheral blood. The receptor set was obtained from a woman between 50 and 59 years old with COVID-19, enrolled during active disease.

This rearrangement joins TRBV5-4 to TRBJ1-2; D may be TRBD1 (5 bases). V was clipped by 1 base and J by 3 bases, with 7 bases between them. Germline values: CDR1 SGHNT, CDR2 YYREEE (reference sequence). CDR3 size: 13 residues. This chain's CDR3 is CASSLPRDYGYTF. In DNA, the CDR3 is TGTGCCAGCAGCTTGCCCAGGGACTATGGCTACACCTTC.

This chain uses TRBV19 with TRBJ1-4, with unresolved D. Germline V gene sequence: CDR1 LNHDA, CDR2 SQIVND (reference sequence). V dropped 7 bases and J dropped 0 bases, with 15 bases sitting between them. This CDR3 has 16 amino acids. The CDR3: CASTPGPGATNEKLFF. The CDR3 DNA reads TGTGCCAGTACCCCGGGCCCCGGGGCAACTAATGAAAAACTGTTTTTT.

The J gene is TRBJ2-2, the V gene TRBV11-2; possible D gene TRBD1, 6 bases. V was pared by 2 bases and J by 7 bases, with 17 bases between. Germline V gene data show CDR1 as SGHAT and CDR2 as FQNNGV. The CDR3 has 16 amino acids. CDR3 in amino acids: CASSLILQQGGGELFF. In nucleotides, the CDR3 is TGTGCCAGCAGCTTAATACTACAACAGGGCGGCGGGGAGCTGTTTTTT.

This clone was detected a few times. V is TRBV10-1 and J is TRBJ2-3; TRBD2 is a possible D gene (6 bases). Trimming left V 6 bases short and J 5 bases short, with 15 bases between. The germline gives CDR1 WNHNN, CDR2 SYGVQD (reference sequence). CDR3 size: 14 residues. The CDR3, as DNA: TGCGCCAGCAGCCCCCGGGGGAAAGAAGATACGCAGTATTTT. This sequence encodes CASSPRGKEDTQYF.

The V gene is TRBV7-2, the J gene TRBJ1-1; D call uncertain. This CDR3 has 19 amino acids. Trimming stripped 3 bases from V and 4 bases from J, with 27 bases between. The germline gives CDR1 SGHTA, CDR2 FQGNSA. The DNA of the CDR3 is TGTGCCAGCAGCTTCCGAAGCCAAATTACTGTCGGGGTGAGCACTGAAGCTTTCTTT. This codes for CASSFRSQITVGVSTEAFF.

The J gene is TRBJ2-5, the V gene TRBV14; D is possibly TRBD2 (6 bases). CDR1 is SGHDN, CDR2 FVKESK, per germline. V lost 1 base, J lost 5 bases, and 11 bases lay in between. This CDR3 contains 14 residues. This CDR3 reads CASSQVRGAETQYF. CDR3 DNA: TGTGCCAGCAGCCAAGTGCGGGGTGCGGAGACCCAGTACTTC.

The rearrangement links TRBV7-6 to TRBJ2-5, with 7 positions matching TRBD2. This CDR3 contains 17 residues. V trimming: 5 bases; J trimming: 5 bases; junction bases outside the gene matches: 17. Germline V CDR1 and CDR2: SGHVS, FNYEAQ. CDR3 amino acids: CASSLSVGGIGFETQYF. CDR3 coding DNA: TGTGCCAGCAGCCTAAGCGTGGGGGGGATAGGGTTCGAGACCCAGTACTTC.

V gene TRBV6-5 combines with J gene TRBJ2-7; tentatively, D is TRBD2 (6 bases). The ends were cut back, 2 bases at V and 2 bases at J, with 13 bases in the middle. Germline V gene lookup returns CDR1 MNHEY and CDR2 SVGAGI. The CDR3 runs to 15 residues. DNA for the CDR3: TGTGCCAGCAGTTACAAACCCGGGGGAGCCTACGAGCAGTACTTC. Protein: CASSYKPGGAYEQYF.

The chain joins TRBV5-3 to TRBJ1-5; 8 bases agree with TRBD1. TRBV5-3 is given ORF status, its function remaining uncertain. The junction had 16 bases not matched to a gene; V was cut back by 10 bases and J by 7 bases. This CDR3 spans 15 amino acids. As DNA, the CDR3 is TGTGCCGTCCCCATCGCCAGGGGGCATGGCCAGCCCCAGCATTTT. Its protein product is CAVPIARGHGQPQHF.

The sample holds a few counts of this clone. This sample includes further DNA sequences coding for the same CDR3. The chain has TRBV24-1 and TRBJ2-7; 9 positions agree with TRBD1. Trimming removed 4 bases from V and 2 bases from J; junction bases left unmatched: 5. Germline V CDR1 and CDR2: KGHDR, SFDVKD. CDR3 size: 15 residues. CDR3 sequence: CATSDPRTGAYEQYF. CDR3 DNA sequence: TGTGCCACCAGTGACCCCAGGACAGGGGCCTACGAGCAGTACTTC.

CDR3 bases: TGTGCCACCCAGGGATATAATTCACCCCTCCACTTT. Translated, it gives CATQGYNSPLHF. This chain connects TRBV6-5 to TRBJ1-6; D is possibly TRBD1 (5 bases). V was shortened by 10 bases and J by 4 bases, with 8 bases between the two germline ends. Germline CDR1 and CDR2: MNHEY and SVGAGI. This CDR3 has 12 amino acids.

The chain combines TRBV6-2 or TRBV6-3 with TRBJ1-2; maybe TRBD1 (5 bases). V was shortened by 6 bases and J by 4 bases, with 18 bases between the two germline ends. CDR1 is MNHEY, CDR2 SVGEGT, per germline. The CDR3 totals 15 residues. The CDR3 DNA reads TGTGCCAGCAGCCCGGGGGGAGCCGGGGCCTATGGCTACACCTTC. As protein: CASSPGGAGAYGYTF.

This chain uses TRBV6-2 or TRBV6-3 with TRBJ2-7, with 9 nucleotides matching TRBD1. Germline CDR1 MNHEY, CDR2 SVGEGT. The CDR3 totals 17 residues. The V gene end was trimmed by 5 bases and the J gene end by 0 bases; junction bases not matched to a gene: 11. The CDR3 reads CASSQLRGTGYSYEQYF. For the CDR3, the DNA is TGTGCCAGCAGTCAACTCCGTGGGACAGGGTACTCCTACGAGCAGTACTTC.

The chain combines TRBV11-3 with TRBJ2-1, with D perhaps TRBD2 (6 bases). The CDR3 has 13 amino acids. Deletions cut 5 bases from V and 8 bases from J, with 13 bases between. Germline values: CDR1 SGHNT, CDR2 YENEEA. The CDR3 loop is CASSGGREDEQFF. The CDR3 nucleotides are TGTGCCAGCAGCGGGGGTAGGGAGGATGAGCAGTTCTTC. Filled out from reference TRBV11-3 and TRBJ2-1, the complete variable domain reads EAGVVQSPRYKIIEKKQPVAFWCNPISGHNTLYWYLQNLGQGPELLIRYENEEAVDDSQLPKDRFSAERLKGVDSTLKIQPAELGDSAVYLCASSGGREDEQFFGPGTRLTVL.

This chain links TRBV5-1 with TRBJ1-1, with 8 bases lining up with TRBD1. V shed 1 base, J shed 6 bases, and the junction held 11 bases outside the gene matches. This CDR3 comprises 16 residues. CDR1 and CDR2 (germline): SGHRS, YFSETQ. The DNA for the CDR3 is TGCGCCAGCAGCTTGTTGGACGGACAGGGTCCCCCTGAAGCTTTCTTT. Its translation is CASSLLDGQGPPEAFF.

This clone came up once. V is TRBV5-3 and J is TRBJ1-1; possibly TRBD1 for D (5 bases). TRBV5-3 is given ORF status, its function remaining uncertain. The CDR3 extends over 15 amino acids. V was clipped by 6 bases and J by 6 bases, with 21 bases between them. The CDR3 coding sequence is TGTGCCAGAACCCTAAACAGGTTTGGGTCACCTGAAGCTTTCTTT. It specifies CARTLNRFGSPEAFF.

This clone was seen a single time. The chain uses TRBV6-5 and TRBJ2-3, with 15 bases fitting TRBD2. Germline V gene lookup returns CDR1 MNHEY and CDR2 SVGAGI. There are 15 residues in the CDR3. V dropped 6 bases and J dropped 6; count of bases not matched to a gene: 4. The CDR3 loop reads CASRRTSGRADTQYF. CDR3 bases: TGTGCCAGCAGGAGGACTAGCGGGAGGGCTGATACGCAGTATTTT.

This chain connects TRBV4-2 to TRBJ2-7; maybe TRBD1 (6 bases). Per germline, CDR1 LGHNA and CDR2 YNFKEQ. The V gene lost 0 bases and the J gene lost 3 bases, with 18 bases spanning the gap. The CDR3 has 17 residues. CDR3 sequence: CASSQDRSNLGHYEQYF. The CDR3 DNA is TGTGCCAGCAGCCAAGACAGGTCTAATCTGGGACACTACGAGCAGTACTTC.

The rearrangement links TRBV11-2 to TRBJ2-2, with D possibly being TRBD2 (5 bases). CDR1 is SGHAT, CDR2 FQNNGV, per germline. V shed 3 bases and J shed 2 bases, with 13 bases lying between them. This CDR3 is built from 16 residues. Here the CDR3 DNA reads TGTGCCAGCAGCTTCTCTACTAGAGGAAACACCGGGGAGCTGTTTTTT. Translating it yields CASSFSTRGNTGELFF.

The rearrangement joins TRBV14 to TRBJ1-6; the D is unclear. The V gene lost 5 bases and the J gene lost 0 bases, with 14 bases spanning the gap. Per the germline V gene, CDR1 is SGHDN and CDR2 is FVKESK. The CDR3 spans 17 residues. The CDR3 sequence is CASSENVISSYNSPLHF. Here the CDR3 DNA reads TGTGCCAGCAGCGAAAACGTGATCAGCTCCTATAATTCACCCCTCCACTTT.

The gene calls are TRBV11-3 and TRBJ2-5; 10 nucleotides align to TRBD2. V dropped 1 base and J dropped 5; count of bases not matched to a gene: 4. The CDR3 contains 15 residues. Germline-derived CDR1 and CDR2 are SGHNT and YENEEA. The CDR3 region has the DNA TGTGCCAGCAGCTTAGCCAGCGGGAGGGAGGAGACCCAGTACTTC. This encodes CASSLASGREETQYF.

This clone was counted once. The rearrangement uses TRBV10-3 and TRBJ2-4; TRBD1 agrees at 11 bases. This CDR3 has 16 amino acids. V lost 6 bases and J lost 2; bases outside the gene matches: 6. CDR1 and CDR2 (germline): ENHRY, SYGVKD. The CDR3: CAIREGTGGTKNIQYF. The DNA for the CDR3 is TGTGCCATCAGGGAGGGGACAGGGGGAACCAAAAACATTCAGTACTTC.

The rearrangement joins TRBV5-5 to TRBJ2-7; D may be TRBD1 (5 bases). The CDR3 has 14 residues. Trimming shortened V by 4 bases and J by 2 bases, and 13 bases separated the two germline ends. Germline CDR1 reads SGHKS; CDR2 reads YYEKEE (reference sequence). The CDR3 loop is CASSPAREPYEQYF. The CDR3 DNA is TGTGCCAGCAGCCCGGCCAGGGAACCCTACGAGCAGTACTTC.

For the CDR3, the DNA is TGTGCCAGCAGCTTAGCAGGTCGGCAGGGTACGCAAGAGACCCAGTACTTC. It yields the protein CASSLAGRQGTQETQYF. This chain joins TRBV7-9 and TRBJ2-5, with D possibly being TRBD1 (5 bases). The V and J ends lost 0 bases and 2 bases respectively, with 16 bases between them. The V gene's germline CDR1 is SEHNR and CDR2 FQNEAQ (reference sequence). This CDR3 is built from 17 residues. The whole variable domain, filled in from reference TRBV7-9 and TRBJ2-5, reads DTGVSQNPRHKITKRGQNVTFRCDPISEHNRLYWYRQTLGQGPEFLTYFQNEAQLEKSRLLSDRFSAERPKGSFSTLEIQRTEQGDSAMYLCASSLAGRQGTQETQYFGPGTRLLVL.